These 18 T cell receptor beta chains originate from one sample sequenced in a study of blood T cell repertoires in COVID-19. Sequenced by immunoSEQ multiplex PCR; TCRdb stores in-frame clones only, minus some. The profile shows some 300,000 clones, 70% to 90% of them singletons. Sequencing used peripheral blood. Every receptor here comes from a woman between 45 and 65 years old with COVID-19, enrolled during active disease.

The chain is built from TRBV19 and TRBJ1-2, with 12 bases identical to TRBD1. This CDR3 is built from 18 residues. V gave up 5 bases and J gave up 0 bases; unmatched junction bases: 10. Germline lookup yields CDR1 LNHDA and CDR2 SQIVND (reference sequence). CDR3 DNA sequence: TGTGCCAGTAGTTTCCCCCGGGACAGGGGGCTTCCTAACTATGGCTACACCTTC. It is translated as CASSFPRDRGLPNYGYTF.

This CDR3 reads CASSLNTGTGNGYTF. The CDR3 nucleotides read TGTGCCAGCAGCTTAAATACCGGGACAGGGAATGGCTACACCTTC. The chain links TRBV9 to TRBJ1-2; 9 bases agree with TRBD1. After removal of 4 bases from V and 6 bases from J, the junction contained 10 bases not matched to a gene. Germline V gives CDR1 SGDLS, CDR2 YYNGEE. The CDR3 loop spans 15 amino acids. Together with reference TRBV9 and TRBJ1-2, the CDR3 gives the full variable domain: DSGVTQTPKHLITATGQRVTLRCSPRSGDLSVYWYQQSLDQGLQFLIQYYNGEERAKGNILERFSAQQFPDLHSELNLSSLELGDSALYFCASSLNTGTGNGYTFGSGTRLTVV.

The chain uses TRBV2 and TRBJ2-1; 8 bases map to TRBD2. Trimming removed 2 bases from V and 8 bases from J; junction bases left unmatched: 8. The CDR3 length is 15 residues. CDR1 is SNHLY and CDR2 is FYNNEI in the germline V gene. For the CDR3, the DNA is TGTGCCAGCAGTGAAAGGCTAGCGGGTTCTCATGAGCAGTTCTTC. It is translated as CASSERLAGSHEQFF.

This chain links TRBV5-1 with TRBJ2-7, with 13 nucleotides matching TRBD2. This CDR3 has 14 amino acids. Germline lookup yields CDR1 SGHRS and CDR2 YFSETQ. V lost 7 bases and J lost 5; bases outside the gene matches: 6. This CDR3 reads CASGLAGDSHEQYF. The CDR3 nucleotides read TGCGCCAGCGGACTAGCGGGAGACAGCCACGAGCAGTACTTC. Full variable domain (remainder filled in from reference TRBV5-1 and TRBJ2-7): KAGVTQTPRYLIKTRGQQVTLSCSPISGHRSVSWYQQTPGQGLQFLFEYFSETQRNKGNFPGRFSGRQFSNSRSEMNVSTLELGDSALYLCASGLAGDSHEQYFGPGTRLTVT.

The rearrangement links TRBV15 to TRBJ2-7, with D possibly matching TRBD1 (6 bases). Germline lookup yields CDR1 LNHNV and CDR2 YYDKDF (reference sequence). Trimming took off 1 base at V and 7 bases at J, with 20 bases between the two ends. This CDR3 is 16 amino acids long. In DNA form, the CDR3 reads TGTGCCACCAGCAGAGTCGGCGCAACTCAGGGGACAGAGCAGTACTTC. Its translation: CATSRVGATQGTEQYF.

This clone was found once. The chain combines TRBV3-1 (or the pseudogene TRBV3-2) with TRBJ1-5, with D possibly matching TRBD1 (6 bases). In germline, CDR1 is LGHDT, CDR2 YNNKEL (reference sequence). V dropped 0 bases and J dropped 0 bases, with 9 bases sitting between them. This CDR3 has 16 amino acids. The CDR3 protein is CASSQDGQYSNQPQHF. The CDR3 coding sequence is TGTGCCAGCAGCCAAGATGGACAGTATAGCAATCAGCCCCAGCATTTT.

The chain is built from TRBV7-2 and TRBJ1-1; D unclear. V was trimmed by 1 base and J by 4 bases, leaving 13 bases between them. Germline V gene lookup returns CDR1 SGHTA and CDR2 FQGNSA. The CDR3 loop spans 15 amino acids. CDR3 bases: TGTGCCAGCAGCTTAGTGGACCGGGGAAGCACTGAAGCTTTCTTT. It translates to CASSLVDRGSTEAFF.

This sequence joins TRBV7-9 and TRBJ1-1; 10 bases line up with TRBD1. This CDR3 spans 15 amino acids. Germline V gives CDR1 SEHNR, CDR2 FQNEAQ (reference sequence). Unmatched junction bases numbered 11, after V lost 9 bases and J lost 4 bases. CDR3 coding DNA: TGTGCCAGTAAGACAGCGACAGGGGGCACCACTGAAGCTTTCTTT. Translation gives CASKTATGGTTEAFF.

A remark on this clone: Other DNA sequences in this specimen translate into the identical CDR3. The chain uses TRBV7-9 and TRBJ1-1, with no clear D. The CDR3 totals 13 residues. V lost 1 base and J lost 1, with 4 bases in between. Germline V CDR1 and CDR2: SEHNR, FQNEAQ (reference sequence). CDR3 nucleotides: TGTGCCAGCAGCTTAGGACAGAACACTGAAGCTTTCTTT. Its translation: CASSLGQNTEAFF.

V is TRBV10-1 and J is TRBJ1-2; TRBD1 matches 9 bases. CDR3 length: 16 residues. The germline V gene has CDR1 WNHNN and CDR2 SYGVQD (reference sequence). The junction had 12 bases not matched to a gene; V was cut back by 5 bases and J by 5 bases. The CDR3 coding sequence is TGCGCCAGCAGTTATACTATGGACAGGGGAATTTATGGCTACACCTTC. Translation gives CASSYTMDRGIYGYTF.

This rearrangement joins TRBV24-1 to TRBJ2-1; TRBD1 matches 9 bases. The CDR3 contains 16 residues. In germline, CDR1 is KGHDR, CDR2 SFDVKD. The ends lost 9 bases at V and 3 bases at J; junction bases unmatched: 11. CDR3 in DNA: TGTGCCACCGCCAATGGAGGGACAGGGAACTACAATGAGCAGTTCTTC. Its protein is CATANGGTGNYNEQFF.

V is TRBV5-4 and J is TRBJ2-7, with D maybe TRBD2 (6 bases). The germline CDR1 and CDR2 sequences are SGHNT and YYREEE (reference sequence). Trimming took 1 base from V and 2 from J, leaving 13 bases between them. The CDR3 consists of 15 residues. For the CDR3, the DNA is TGTGCCAGCAGCTTGTTGGGACTTGCCACCTACGAGCAGTACTTC. This encodes CASSLLGLATYEQYF.

This chain links TRBV11-3 with TRBJ1-1; no firm D call. The germline V and J ends were trimmed by 3 bases and 3 bases, with 14 bases remaining between them. CDR3 length: 15 amino acids. Germline lookup yields CDR1 SGHNT and CDR2 YENEEA. CDR3 in DNA: TGTGCCAGCAGCTTTTTCTTTTCGGGGTACACTGAAGCTTTCTTT. It yields the protein CASSFFFSGYTEAFF.

This sequence joins TRBV6-5 and TRBJ1-1; TRBD1 agrees at 7 bases. The CDR3 runs 15 residues. Trimming took 6 bases from V and 0 from J; bases not matched to a gene: 7. Per germline, CDR1 MNHEY and CDR2 SVGAGI. DNA for the CDR3: TGTGCCAGCAGCCGATACAGGGGCTTGAACACTGAAGCTTTCTTT. Amino acids: CASSRYRGLNTEAFF.

The rearrangement links TRBV21-1 to TRBJ1-3. TRBV21-1 is recorded as a pseudogene. This CDR3 has 19 residues. CDR3 sequence: CASSKEGSRVQFSGNTIYF. DNA of the CDR3: TGTGCCAGCAGCAAAGAAGGGAGTAGGGTGCAATTCTCTGGAAACACCATATATTTT.

This chain links TRBV28 with TRBJ2-1, with 8 bases that match TRBD1. This CDR3 has 12 residues. Germline V gene lookup returns CDR1 MDHEN and CDR2 SYDVKM. J gave up 8 bases and V 10 bases, and 7 bases lay outside the gene matches. The CDR3 DNA sequence: TGTGCCACCCAGGGGGCGCGAGATGAGCAGTTCTTC. As protein: CATQGARDEQFF.

This clone came up a few times. The chain carries TRBV21-1 and TRBJ1-2; TRBD1 was called by the table and not checked on the DNA. TRBV21-1 is assigned pseudogene status. This CDR3 spans 12 amino acids. CDR3 sequence reads: CASSIPTNGYTF. Here the CDR3 DNA reads TGTGCCAGCAGCATTCCGACAAATGGCTACACCTTC.

The rearrangement uses TRBV19 and TRBJ2-5, with D maybe TRBD2 (5 bases). The CDR3 totals 13 residues. The V end lost 11 bases, the J end lost 2 bases, and 15 bases lay between the germline ends. Germline values: CDR1 LNHDA, CDR2 SQIVND (reference sequence). CDR3 nucleotide sequence: TGTGCCTCAAGGGAGTCAACACAAGAGACCCAGTACTTC. As protein: CASRESTQETQYF.